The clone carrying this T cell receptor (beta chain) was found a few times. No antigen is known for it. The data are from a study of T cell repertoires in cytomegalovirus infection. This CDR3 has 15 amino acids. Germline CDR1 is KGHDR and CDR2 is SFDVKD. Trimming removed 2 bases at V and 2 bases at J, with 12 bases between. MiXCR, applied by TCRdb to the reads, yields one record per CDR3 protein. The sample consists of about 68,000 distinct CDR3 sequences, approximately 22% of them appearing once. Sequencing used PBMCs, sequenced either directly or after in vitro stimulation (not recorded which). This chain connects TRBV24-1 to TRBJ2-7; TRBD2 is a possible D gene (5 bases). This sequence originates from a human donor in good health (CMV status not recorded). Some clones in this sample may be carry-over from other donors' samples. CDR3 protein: CATSDSIGNTYEQYF. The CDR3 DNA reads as TGTGCCACCAGTGATTCAATCGGGAACACCTACGAGCAGTACTTC.